The source of this T cell receptor beta chain is a study of Graves' ophthalmopathy and Graves' hyperthyroidism. As for the study in general: Hyperthyroidism was classified as stable if no ophthalmopathy occurred within 18 months of follow-up. Study-wide findings and caveats: The blood repertoire also included most expanded thyroid clonotypes above 0.001 frequency. This model predicted ophthalmopathy progression (sensitivity 70% to 71%, specificity roughly 72%).

On this clonotype: No antigen is known for it.

Researchers took RNA transcripts and amplified TCR beta CDR3 regions from them. Investigators did first-round RT-PCR with HTBI primers, then second-round multiplex PCR. TCRdb independently ran MiXCR on the multiplex PCR reads; one entry per CDR3 protein. The table records some 1.1 million distinct CDR3 sequences, around a third of them present only once. The CDR3 spans 15 residues. The ends lost 4 bases at V and 2 bases at J; junction bases unmatched: 4. Germline CDR1 is MNHNS and CDR2 is SASEGT. Pregnancy or lactation, uncontrolled infections and other autoimmune diseases were grounds for excluding patients.

The gene calls are TRBV6-1 and TRBJ1-5, with 8 bases aligning to TRBD1. The clonotype was recovered from an adult man with Graves' hyperthyroidism. Sample: peripheral blood or thyroid tissue (not recorded which). The chain's CDR3 is CASSGNRGGNQPQHF. The CDR3 bases are TGTGCCAGCAGTGGCAACAGGGGGGGCAATCAGCCCCAGCATTTT.